A selection of T cell receptor beta chains follows, all from one sample in a study of spatial heterogeneity in lung cancer. One entry per CDR3 protein results from TCRdb running MiXCR on the 5' RACE reads. The profile shows roughly 14,000 distinct CDR3 sequences, 5% to 7.5% of them singletons. The input for sequencing was PBMCs, taken at follow-up. Receptor source: a male donor with early-stage non-small cell lung cancer. The conserved cysteine and the conserved F or W are not part of the CDR3 here. Fields, in order: D gene, J gene, V gene, CDR3 protein. A D gene is named only where the DNA matches it firmly.

-	TRBJ1-1	TRBV6-2/TRBV6-3	ASRWGYTEAF
TRBD1	TRBJ2-1	TRBV2	ASSEQTGAAQQF
-	TRBJ2-3	TRBV20-1	SAARPGDTDTQY
-	TRBJ2-6	TRBV19	ARTKTSGANVLT
-	TRBJ2-7	TRBV28	ASSLEGEGSYEQY
-	TRBJ2-3	TRBV7-2	ASSPLTYTQY
TRBD1	TRBJ1-3	TRBV5-1	ASAQGVMDTIY
-	TRBJ2-4	TRBV5-4	ASSLSSGAKNIQY
-	TRBJ2-1	TRBV20-1	SARREQFIGREQF
-	TRBJ1-1	TRBV12-3/TRBV12-4	ASSFGYGNTEAF
-	TRBJ2-2	TRBV4-2	ASSQEADPNTGELF
-	TRBJ2-6	TRBV6-2/TRBV6-3	ASNWGFSGANVLT
-	TRBJ2-1	TRBV11-2	ASSSGPREEQF
TRBD1	TRBJ2-7	TRBV2	ASSAGGPYEQY
-	TRBJ2-5	TRBV2	ASSESPWAAQETQY
-	TRBJ2-6	TRBV13	ASSLMGAGANVLT
-	TRBJ1-3	TRBV7-6	ASSLSGAVGNTIY
TRBD2	TRBJ2-7	TRBV28	ASSLGTSMKSSYEQY
TRBD2	TRBJ2-1	TRBV20-1	SARDRRLADNEQF
TRBD2	TRBJ2-7	TRBV5-1	ASSQGLAGGLKNPNSYEQY
-	TRBJ2-1	TRBV28	ASSFMGRQQF
-	TRBJ1-5	TRBV27	ASSLSYGGGRTQPQH
TRBD2	TRBJ2-3	TRBV12-3/TRBV12-4	ASSSRERGGDTQY
-	TRBJ1-2	TRBV20-1	SAIPDWTSPSPQDYGYT
-	TRBJ2-5	TRBV2	ASSSLGKETQY
-	TRBJ2-3	TRBV11-2	ASSPTDTQY